This T cell receptor (beta chain) is from a study of shared clonotypes between healthy human individuals. Turning to the study itself: Aged between 18 and 49, the donors were a couple of women and three men. General study findings and limits: Naive CD4 clonotypes overlapped across a handful of donors at around 4.8%. Blood alone was sampled, and tissue repertoires likely differ.

Method: immunoSEQ multiplex PCR; TCRdb's copy keeps in-frame clones and lacks some. The table shows under 2,500,000 clones, with approximately 94% occurring only once. CD45RA-negative memory and CD45RA+ naive subsets were split from the CD4+ cells. A word on this clone: Antigen specificity is unknown.

CDR1 MDHEN and CDR2 SYDVKM come from the germline V gene. V lost 7 bases to trimming and J lost 0 bases, with 22 bases between them. CDR3 size: 18 residues. This TCR was recovered from a man younger than 35 in good health. Sequencing used naive CD4+ T cells sorted from blood. Noted subset: CD45RA+ positively selected. The gene calls are TRBV28 and TRBJ1-5; D gene ambiguous. The chain's CDR3 is CASKLTASTVISNQPQHF. The CDR3 DNA follows: TGTGCCAGCAAATTGACCGCCTCGACCGTAATTAGCAATCAGCCCCAGCATTTT.